This T cell receptor beta chain was sequenced in a study of regulatory T cells in long-lasting Graves disease. This clonotype was observed a few times. Time point in this sample: persistent/refractory GD, antithyroid drugs over 5 years with positive TRAb. There was RNA extracted from PBMCs, and the TCR library was made from it. EDTA tubes were used for drawing around 8.2 milliliters of peripheral blood. Researchers made TCR beta libraries by using iRepertoire HTBI primers and running Arm-PCR on CDR3 regions. TCRdb passed the multiplex PCR reads through MiXCR, listing each CDR3 protein once. The repertoire holds 390,000 or so distinct CDR3 sequences, with roughly 25% as singletons. This CDR3 spans 15 amino acids. Per the germline V gene, CDR1 is MNHNS and CDR2 is SASEGT. Deletions cut 6 bases from V and 7 bases from J, with 16 bases between.

The chain carries TRBV6-1 and TRBJ1-6; possible D gene TRBD1, 5 bases. This TCR derives from a woman between 40 and 55 years old with Graves disease. The specimen was peripheral blood mononuclear cells (PBMCs), collected when the disease was refractory, from a patient treated with antithyroid drugs. CDR3 loop: CASSPGPSGNSPLHF. In DNA, the CDR3 is TGTGCCAGCAGCCCGGGACCCTCAGGGAATTCACCCCTCCACTTT.